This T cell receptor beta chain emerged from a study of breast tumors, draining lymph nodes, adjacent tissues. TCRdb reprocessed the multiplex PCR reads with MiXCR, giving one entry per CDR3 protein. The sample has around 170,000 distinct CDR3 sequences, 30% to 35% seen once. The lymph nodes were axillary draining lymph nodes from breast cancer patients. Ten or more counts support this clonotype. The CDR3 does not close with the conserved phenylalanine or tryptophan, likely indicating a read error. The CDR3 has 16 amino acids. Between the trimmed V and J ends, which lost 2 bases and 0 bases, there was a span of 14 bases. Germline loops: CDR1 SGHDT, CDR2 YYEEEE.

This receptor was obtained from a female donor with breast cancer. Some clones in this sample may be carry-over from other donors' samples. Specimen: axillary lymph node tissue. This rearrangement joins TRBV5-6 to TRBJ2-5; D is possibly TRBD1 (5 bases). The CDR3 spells CASSFLGVIDQETQYL. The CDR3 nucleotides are TGTGCCAGCAGCTTCCTAGGGGTGATTGACCAAGAGACCCAGTACCTC.